This is a list of T cell receptor beta chains from one sample in a study of cytomegalovirus exposure and HLA in healthy donors. The method was immunoSEQ multiplex PCR; TCRdb's version includes in-frame clones alone and lacks a portion of them. This table has 55,000 to 65,000 clones, approximately 96% appearing once. Sequenced material: PBMCs. These receptors all come from a man between 18 and 29 years old in good health and CMV-seronegative. Each CDR3 is given with its conserved first and last residue. The D gene is left open where the match is weak. The size of a clone is reported for some rows only, either as once, few or many, or as a class for expanded clones.

clone_size	d_call	v_call	j_call	cdr3_nt	cdr3_aa
NA	NA	TRBV2	TRBJ2-7	TGTGCCAGCAGTGAAGGACTCGGCTCCTACGAGCAGTACTTC	CASSEGLGSYEQYF
NA	NA	TRBV6-1	TRBJ2-5	TGTGCCAGCGGTTGGGAGGAGACCCAGTACTTC	CASGWEETQYF
NA	NA	TRBV6-6	TRBJ2-3	TGTGCCAGCAGTTACTCGAGCGACGACACAGATACGCAGTATTTT	CASSYSSDDTDTQYF
NA	TRBD1	TRBV9	TRBJ1-4	TGTGCCAGCAGCCGGACAGGGGGCGGTGAAAAACTGTTTTTT	CASSRTGGGEKLFF
NA	NA	TRBV18	TRBJ1-4	TGTGCCAGCTCCCCACGCCAAGTTGAGGAATTGGAAAAACTGTTTTTT	CASSPRQVEELEKLFF
NA	NA	TRBV28	TRBJ2-5	TGTGCCAGCAGCCCACGGGTCCCAGAGACCCAGTACTTC	CASSPRVPETQYF
NA	NA	TRBV28	TRBJ2-1	TGTGCCAGCAGTCCACTTCTGGCGGAGACTTACAATGAGCAGTTCTTC	CASSPLLAETYNEQFF
NA	TRBD1	TRBV27	TRBJ1-1	TGTGCCAGCAGCCTAGGACAGGGAGGGTCTGAAGCTTTCTTT	CASSLGQGGSEAFF
once	NA	TRBV29-1	TRBJ2-2	TGCAGCGTTCCAGGGAAAACCGGGGAGCTGTTTTTT	CSVPGKTGELFF
NA	NA	TRBV27	TRBJ1-4	TGTGCCAGCAGTCACCGGGCAGGAGGTGAAAAACTGTTTTTT	CASSHRAGGEKLFF
NA	NA	TRBV18	TRBJ1-1	TGTGCCAGCTCACCAACAGGGTTTGAAGCTTTCTTT	CASSPTGFEAFF
NA	TRBD1	TRBV6-5	TRBJ1-1	TGTGCCAGCAGTTTAAGGACAGGGGCGAACACTGAAGCTTTCTTT	CASSLRTGANTEAFF
NA	TRBD1	TRBV18	TRBJ2-7	TGTGCCAGCTCACCCTCGGGACAGCAGATCGAGCAGTACTTC	CASSPSGQQIEQYF
NA	NA	TRBV7-2	TRBJ2-3	TGTGCCAGCAGCTTACCCCAAGAGCTAACCCCTAGCACAGATACGCAGTATTTT	CASSLPQELTPSTDTQYF
NA	NA	TRBV28	TRBJ2-4	TGTGCCAGCAGTCCAGGGTTCGGGGCCAAAAACATTCAGTACTTC	CASSPGFGAKNIQYF
NA	TRBD1	TRBV5-4	TRBJ1-3	TGTGCCAGCAGCGTGAACAGGGGAACTGGAAACACCATATATTTT	CASSVNRGTGNTIYF
NA	NA	TRBV19	TRBJ2-6	TGTGCCAGTAGATCCCCCATGGCCAACGTCCTGACTTTC	CASRSPMANVLTF
NA	TRBD2	TRBV28	TRBJ2-3	TGTGCCAGCAGACCGAGACTAGCGGGAGCCACAGATACGCAGTATTTT	CASRPRLAGATDTQYF
NA	TRBD2	TRBV4-3	TRBJ2-2	TGCGCCAGCAGCCCCCTCGGAGGACTAGCGGGAGGACTAAACACCGGGGAGCTGTTTTTT	CASSPLGGLAGGLNTGELFF
NA	NA	TRBV7-3	TRBJ2-1	TGTGCCAGCAGCCCGACATCACTAGTGGATGAGCAGTTCTTC	CASSPTSLVDEQFF
once	TRBD2	TRBV11-3	TRBJ2-1	TGTGCCAGCAGCTTGGGGAGGGACTCGGCTTACAATGAGCAGTTCTTC	CASSLGRDSAYNEQFF
NA	NA	TRBV27	TRBJ2-7	TGTGCCAGCAGTGGGGCCGGGACATTCTACGAGCAGTACTTC	CASSGAGTFYEQYF
NA	TRBD2	TRBV29-1	TRBJ2-1	TGCAGCGGATGGACTAGCGGGAGCGACAATGAGCAGTTCTTC	CSGWTSGSDNEQFF
NA	TRBD1	TRBV27	TRBJ1-2	TGTGCCAGCAGTCAGGAAAACAGGGGAAAAGGCTACACCTTC	CASSQENRGKGYTF
NA	NA	TRBV28	TRBJ2-7	TGTGCCAGCAGTTTATTATTTCAATCCGGATCGGGGGAGCAGTACTTC	CASSLLFQSGSGEQYF
NA	TRBD1	TRBV19	TRBJ1-5	TGTGCCAGTAGTCCGACAGGGGGTAGCAATCAGCCCCAGCATTTT	CASSPTGGSNQPQHF
once	TRBD1	TRBV19	TRBJ1-2	TGTGCCAGCAACGGACAGGGCGGCGGCTACACCTTC	CASNGQGGGYTF
NA	TRBD1	TRBV6-5	TRBJ1-1	TGTGCCAGCAGTGAAGACAGGGGGGTAGTAGGAGCTTTCTTT	CASSEDRGVVGAFF
NA	NA	TRBV28	TRBJ1-1	TGTGCCAGCAGACCTCCCCCAGGGACAAGGGCTTTCTTT	CASRPPPGTRAFF
few	NA	TRBV6-4	TRBJ2-3	TGTGCCAGCAGTGAGAGCCCGAGCACAGATACGCAGTATTTT	CASSESPSTDTQYF
NA	TRBD1	TRBV29-1	TRBJ2-7	TGCAGCGTTAATCCCGGGACAGGGGACGAGCAGTACTTC	CSVNPGTGDEQYF
NA	NA	TRBV6-1	TRBJ2-5	TGTGCCAGCAGCAGACAGGGAGGTGAGACCCAGTACTTC	CASSRQGGETQYF
NA	TRBD1	TRBV5-1	TRBJ2-2	TGCGCCAGCAGCCCCTGGACGACAGGGAAAGGGACCGGGGAGCTGTTTTTT	CASSPWTTGKGTGELFF
once	NA	TRBV5-1	TRBJ1-1	TGCGCCAGCAGCGCTCAGGGGTGGAACACTGAAGCTTTCTTT	CASSAQGWNTEAFF
NA	NA	TRBV28	TRBJ2-5	TGTGCCAGCAGTTTCATAATGGAGGAAGAGACCCAGTACTTC	CASSFIMEEETQYF
NA	TRBD1	TRBV19	TRBJ2-1	TGTGCCACCGTTGACAGGGGGGTCTACAATGAGCAGTTCTTC	CATVDRGVYNEQFF
NA	TRBD1	TRBV5-1	TRBJ1-2	TGCGCCAGCATTGGACAGGGCAACTATGGCTACACCTTC	CASIGQGNYGYTF